This TCR beta chain is from a study of T cell responses to AZD1222 COVID-19 vaccine. Study-level background: Second-dose groups at about 4 or about 12 weeks were pooled.

CDR1 and CDR2 (germline): LGHNA, YNFKEQ. The CDR3 runs to 15 residues. Trimming removed 4 bases at V and 2 bases at J, with 14 bases between. Data came from immunoSEQ multiplex PCR; TCRdb stores just in-frame clones and leaves some out. Found here are around 140,000 clones, roughly 91% of them singletons; the top ten hold about 9.1%. Notes on this clone: Its matching antigen is unknown.

Study-level points and caveats: Baseline testing showed seropositivity in only six AZD1222 recipients. Females outnumbered males among donors, who were mostly white British; clonal diversity was possibly underestimated. None of the repertoires were sampled until the peak T cell response had passed.

The material sequenced was peripheral blood, taken on day 0 of AZD1222 vaccination. This clonotype was obtained from an adult in good health. The V and J genes are TRBV4-2 and TRBJ2-5; weak D call: TRBD2 (5 bases). CDR3 sequence (DNA): TGTGCCAGCAGCCTCGGAGTGCAGCGGCAAGAGACCCAGTACTTC. This sequence encodes CASSLGVQRQETQYF.